A single T cell receptor beta chain is shown here with its context. The sample originates from a study of shared T cell receptors in the human thymus. Using immunoSEQ multiplex PCR, the repertoire was profiled, and TCRdb retains in-frame clones only, with some absent. The table has hundreds of thousands of clones, approximately 83% seen once. These same records also appear under a second study, on human thymus T cells. According to that study: Donors consisted of healthy Finnish infants (having corrective surgery for congenital heart defects). Corrective cardiac operations yielded the resected thymus tissue. Seemingly biased V and J gene usage marked thymic and blood repertoires. A high degree of thymic repertoire overlap among unrelated individuals was reported in related research.

The sequenced material came from thymocytes. This receptor was identified in a girl less than two years old with a congenital heart defect.

CDR3 region: CASSLASRQGSFGYTF. DNA of the CDR3: TGTGCCAGCAGCTTAGCTAGCAGACAGGGGTCGTTTGGCTACACCTTC. The rearrangement joins TRBV7-2 to TRBJ1-2; 8 bases are shared with TRBD1. The trim removed 0 bases at V and 7 bases at J, leaving 10 bases unmatched. The CDR3 contains 16 residues. Germline loops: CDR1 SGHTA, CDR2 FQGNSA.